These 7 T cell receptor beta chains were sequenced from one sample in a study of beta chain features in type 1 diabetes. The isolated RNA, all of it, was reverse transcribed, so expressed TCRB transcripts were what got sequenced. Profiled with immunoSEQ multiplex PCR; TCRdb holds only in-frame clones, not every one. The table records about 110,000 clones, 30% to 50% of them present only once. The sequenced sample was stem cell memory CD4+ T cells from blood. The receptors come from a woman aged 18-29 years in good health.

The rearrangement joins TRBV5-1 to TRBJ1-1; 11 bases align to TRBD1. J gave up 4 bases and V 4 bases, and 12 bases lay outside the gene matches. Looked up from germline, CDR1 is SGHRS and CDR2 is YFSETQ. The CDR3 runs to 17 residues. In nucleotides, the CDR3 is TGCGCCAGCAGCCTACGGACAGGGGGCTTTCAGGGCACTGAAGCTTTCTTT. Translated, it gives CASSLRTGGFQGTEAFF.

This sequence joins TRBV18 and TRBJ2-7, with TRBD2 matching 13 bases. V lost 0 bases to trimming and J lost 5 bases; unmatched junction nucleotides: 7. Germline V gives CDR1 KGHSH, CDR2 LQKENI. The CDR3 has 17 amino acids. CDR3 coding DNA: TGTGCCAGCTCACCACCCAATGGACTAGCGGGAGCCCACGAGCAGTACTTC. Protein sequence: CASSPPNGLAGAHEQYF.

V is TRBV11-2 and J is TRBJ2-5, with 10 bases lining up with TRBD2. Germline trimming cut 0 bases from V and 1 base from J; bases unmatched to any gene: 14. This CDR3 is built from 20 residues. Germline V gene lookup returns CDR1 SGHAT and CDR2 FQNNGV. The CDR3 spells CASSLEGLAEPIRFQETQYF. CDR3 DNA: TGTGCCAGCAGCTTAGAAGGACTAGCGGAGCCTATCCGATTCCAAGAGACCCAGTACTTC. Complete variable domain (other parts from reference TRBV11-2 and TRBJ2-5): EAGVAQSPRYKIIEKRQSVAFWCNPISGHATLYWYQQILGQGPKLLIQFQNNGVVDDSQLPKDRFSAERLKGVDSTLKIQPAKLEDSAVYLCASSLEGLAEPIRFQETQYFGPGTRLLVL.

This clone was seen only a few times. The chain joins TRBV29-1 to TRBJ1-1, with D hard to call. CDR1 and CDR2 (germline): SQVTM, ANQGSEA. Deletions cut 4 bases from V and 0 bases from J, with 9 bases between. The CDR3 length is 13 residues. Here the CDR3 reads CSVGRGLNTEAFF. The CDR3 nucleotides are TGCAGCGTTGGGAGAGGCCTGAACACTGAAGCTTTCTTT.

The genes are TRBV6-5 and TRBJ1-3, with D perhaps matching TRBD1 (5 bases). V was shortened by 2 bases and J by 0 bases, with 5 bases between the two germline ends. Germline CDR1 MNHEY, CDR2 SVGAGI. The CDR3 has 14 amino acids. CDR3 in amino acids: CASSYDSSGNTIYF. CDR3 nucleotides: TGTGCCAGCAGTTACGACAGCTCTGGAAACACCATATATTTT.

The chain is built from TRBV6-5 and TRBJ2-3; 8 positions agree with TRBD2. V dropped 2 bases and J dropped 2; count of bases not matched to a gene: 6. This CDR3 contains 16 residues. Germline loops: CDR1 MNHEY, CDR2 SVGAGI. CDR3 protein: CASSYGGRGVTDTQYF. Here the CDR3 DNA reads TGTGCCAGCAGTTACGGCGGGCGGGGGGTCACAGATACGCAGTATTTT.

The chain couples TRBV4-1 to TRBJ2-5; 11 bases are shared with TRBD2. The germline V gene has CDR1 MGHRA and CDR2 YSYEKL. CDR3 length equals 18 residues. With V trimmed by 0 bases and J by 6 bases, 12 bases remained unmatched. The CDR3 sequence: CASSQDSVTSGSAKTQYF. In DNA, the CDR3 is TGCGCCAGCAGCCAAGACTCGGTAACTAGCGGGAGTGCCAAGACCCAGTACTTC.